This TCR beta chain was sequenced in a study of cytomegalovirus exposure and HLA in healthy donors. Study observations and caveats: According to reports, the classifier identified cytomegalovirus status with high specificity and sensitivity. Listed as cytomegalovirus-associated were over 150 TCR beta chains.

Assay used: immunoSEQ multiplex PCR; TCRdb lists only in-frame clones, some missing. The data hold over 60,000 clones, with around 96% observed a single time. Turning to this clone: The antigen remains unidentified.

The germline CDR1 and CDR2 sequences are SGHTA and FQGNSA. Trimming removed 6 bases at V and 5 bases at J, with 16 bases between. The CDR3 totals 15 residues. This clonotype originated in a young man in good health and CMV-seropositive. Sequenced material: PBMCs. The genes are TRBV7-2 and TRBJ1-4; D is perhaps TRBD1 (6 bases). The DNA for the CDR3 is TGTGCCAGCAGTCAAAACAGGGTTTTGAATGAAAAACTGTTTTTT. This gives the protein CASSQNRVLNEKLFF.